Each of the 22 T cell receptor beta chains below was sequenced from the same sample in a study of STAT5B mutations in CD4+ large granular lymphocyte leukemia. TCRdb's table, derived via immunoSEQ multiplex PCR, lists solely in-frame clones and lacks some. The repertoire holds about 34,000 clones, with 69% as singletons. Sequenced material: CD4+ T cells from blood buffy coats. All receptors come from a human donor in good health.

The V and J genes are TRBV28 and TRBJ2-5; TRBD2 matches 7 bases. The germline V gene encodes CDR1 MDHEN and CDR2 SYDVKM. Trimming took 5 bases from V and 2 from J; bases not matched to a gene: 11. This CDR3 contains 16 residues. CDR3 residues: CASSISSGELQETQYF. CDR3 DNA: TGTGCCAGCAGTATATCGAGCGGGGAGTTACAAGAGACCCAGTACTTC.

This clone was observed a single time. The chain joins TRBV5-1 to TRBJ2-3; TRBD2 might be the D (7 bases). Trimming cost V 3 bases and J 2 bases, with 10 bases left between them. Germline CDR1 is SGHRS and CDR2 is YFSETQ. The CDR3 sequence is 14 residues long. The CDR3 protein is CASSWGGATDTQYF. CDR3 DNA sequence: TGCGCCAGCAGCTGGGGGGGGGCCACAGATACGCAGTATTTT.

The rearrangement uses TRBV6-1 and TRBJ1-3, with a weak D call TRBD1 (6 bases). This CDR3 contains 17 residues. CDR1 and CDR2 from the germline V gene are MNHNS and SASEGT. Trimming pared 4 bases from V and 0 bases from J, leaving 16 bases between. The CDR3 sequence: CASSGQQGSLSGNTIYF. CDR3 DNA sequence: TGTGCCAGCAGTGGTCAACAGGGTTCACTCTCTGGAAACACCATATATTTT.

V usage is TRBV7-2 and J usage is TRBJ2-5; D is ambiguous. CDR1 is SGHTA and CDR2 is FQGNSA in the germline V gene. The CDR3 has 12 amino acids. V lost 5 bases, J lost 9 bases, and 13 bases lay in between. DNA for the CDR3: TGTGCCAGCAGCGCGGATACATCGGCCCAGTACTTC. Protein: CASSADTSAQYF.

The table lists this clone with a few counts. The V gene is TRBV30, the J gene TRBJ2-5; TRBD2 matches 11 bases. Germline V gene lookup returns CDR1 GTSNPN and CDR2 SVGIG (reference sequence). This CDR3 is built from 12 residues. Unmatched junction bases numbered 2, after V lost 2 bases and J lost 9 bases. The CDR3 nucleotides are TGTGCCTGGAGTCCGACTAGCGGGGCCCAGTACTTC. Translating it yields CAWSPTSGAQYF.

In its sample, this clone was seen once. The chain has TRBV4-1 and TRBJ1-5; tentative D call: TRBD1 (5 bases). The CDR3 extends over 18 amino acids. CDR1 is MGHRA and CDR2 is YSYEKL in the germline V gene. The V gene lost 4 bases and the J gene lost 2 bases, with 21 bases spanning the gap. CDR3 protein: CASSPGQLRTYGNQPQHF. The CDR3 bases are TGCGCCAGCAGCCCGGGGCAACTGAGGACCTATGGCAATCAGCCCCAGCATTTT.

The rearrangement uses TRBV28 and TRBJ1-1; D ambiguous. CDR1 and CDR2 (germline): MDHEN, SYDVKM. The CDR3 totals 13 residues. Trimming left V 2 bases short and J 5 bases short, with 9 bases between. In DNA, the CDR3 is TGTGCCAGCAGTTTAGAGGGTTGGACTGAAGCTTTCTTT. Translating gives CASSLEGWTEAFF.

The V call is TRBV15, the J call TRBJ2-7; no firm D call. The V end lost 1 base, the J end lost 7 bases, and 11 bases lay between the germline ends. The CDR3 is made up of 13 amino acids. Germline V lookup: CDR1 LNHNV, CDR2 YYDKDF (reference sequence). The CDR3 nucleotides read TGTGCCACCAGCAGAGGTTCCCAGGTGGAGCAGTACTTC. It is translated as CATSRGSQVEQYF. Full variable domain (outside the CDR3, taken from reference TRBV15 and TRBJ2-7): DAMVIQNPRYQVTQFGKPVTLSCSQTLNHNVMYWYQQKSSQAPKLLFHYYDKDFNNEADTPDNFQSRRPNTSFCFLDIRSPGLGDTAMYLCATSRGSQVEQYFGPGTRLTVT.

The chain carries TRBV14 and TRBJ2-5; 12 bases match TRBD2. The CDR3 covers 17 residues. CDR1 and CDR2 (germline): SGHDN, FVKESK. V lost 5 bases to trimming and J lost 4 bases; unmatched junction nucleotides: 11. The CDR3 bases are TGTGCCAGCAGCGTACTAGCGGGGGGAAAACCGCGAGAGACCCAGTACTTC. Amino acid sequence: CASSVLAGGKPRETQYF.

The CDR3 loop reads CAWSEDSNQPQHF. The CDR3 DNA sequence: TGTGCCTGGAGTGAGGATAGCAATCAGCCCCAGCATTTT. This chain connects TRBV30 to TRBJ1-5; D is unclear. V was cut by 1 base and J by 0 bases, with 4 bases left in between. The CDR3 sequence is 13 residues long. Germline assignment: CDR1 GTSNPN and CDR2 SVGIG (reference sequence).

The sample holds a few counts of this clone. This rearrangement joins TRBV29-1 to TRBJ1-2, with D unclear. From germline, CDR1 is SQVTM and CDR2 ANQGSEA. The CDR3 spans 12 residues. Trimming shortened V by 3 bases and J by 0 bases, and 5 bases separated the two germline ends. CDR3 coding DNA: TGCAGCGTTGACAGCGCTAACTATGGCTACACCTTC. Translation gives CSVDSANYGYTF.

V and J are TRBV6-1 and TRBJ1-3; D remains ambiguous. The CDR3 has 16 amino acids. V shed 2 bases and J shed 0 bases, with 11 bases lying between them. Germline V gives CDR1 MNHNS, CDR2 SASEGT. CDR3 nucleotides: TGTGCCAGCAGTGAACCCGGGCACCCCTCTGGAAACACCATATATTTT. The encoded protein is CASSEPGHPSGNTIYF.

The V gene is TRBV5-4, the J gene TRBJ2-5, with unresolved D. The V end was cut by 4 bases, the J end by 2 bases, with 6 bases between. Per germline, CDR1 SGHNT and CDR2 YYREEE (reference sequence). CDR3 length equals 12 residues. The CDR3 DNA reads TGTGCCAGCAGCGAAGTACAAGAGACCCAGTACTTC. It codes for CASSEVQETQYF.

The CDR3 region is CASSSRGTASRYTF. The CDR3 bases are TGTGCCAGCAGTTCCCGGGGCACTGCCTCCCGCTACACCTTC. This chain connects TRBV6-6 to TRBJ1-2; D is possibly TRBD1 (5 bases). The germline V gene encodes CDR1 MNHNY and CDR2 SVGAGI (reference sequence). This CDR3 is built from 14 residues. V dropped 4 bases and J dropped 9 bases, with 18 bases sitting between them.

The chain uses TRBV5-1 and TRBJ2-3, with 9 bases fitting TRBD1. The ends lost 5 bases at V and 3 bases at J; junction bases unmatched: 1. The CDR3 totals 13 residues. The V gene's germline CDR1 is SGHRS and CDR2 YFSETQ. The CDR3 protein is CASRDRGTDTQYF. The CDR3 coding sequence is TGCGCCAGCAGGGACAGGGGAACAGATACGCAGTATTTT.

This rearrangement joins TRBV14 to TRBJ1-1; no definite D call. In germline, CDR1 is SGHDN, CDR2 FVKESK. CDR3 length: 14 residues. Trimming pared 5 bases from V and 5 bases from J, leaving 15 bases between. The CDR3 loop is CASSLRLGGTEAFF. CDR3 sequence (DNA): TGTGCCAGCAGCTTAAGATTGGGTGGAACTGAAGCTTTCTTT.

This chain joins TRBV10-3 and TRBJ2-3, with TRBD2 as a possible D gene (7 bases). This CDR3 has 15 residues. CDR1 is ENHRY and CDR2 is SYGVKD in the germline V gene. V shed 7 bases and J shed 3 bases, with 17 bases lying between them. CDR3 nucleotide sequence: TGTGCCATCAAAGGGCGGGGGCCGGGGACAGATACGCAGTATTTT. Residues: CAIKGRGPGTDTQYF.

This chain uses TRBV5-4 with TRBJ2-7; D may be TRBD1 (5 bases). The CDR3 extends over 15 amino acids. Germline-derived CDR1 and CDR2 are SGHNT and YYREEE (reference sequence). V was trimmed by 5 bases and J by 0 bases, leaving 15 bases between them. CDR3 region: CASSFEIGVSYEQYF. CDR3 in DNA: TGTGCCAGCAGTTTTGAGATAGGGGTCTCCTACGAGCAGTACTTC.

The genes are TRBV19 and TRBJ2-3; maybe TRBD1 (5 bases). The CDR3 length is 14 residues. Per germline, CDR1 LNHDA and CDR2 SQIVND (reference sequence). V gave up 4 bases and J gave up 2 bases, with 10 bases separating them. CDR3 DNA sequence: TGTGCCAGTAGTAGAAGCAGGGCCACAGATACGCAGTATTTT. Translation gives CASSRSRATDTQYF.

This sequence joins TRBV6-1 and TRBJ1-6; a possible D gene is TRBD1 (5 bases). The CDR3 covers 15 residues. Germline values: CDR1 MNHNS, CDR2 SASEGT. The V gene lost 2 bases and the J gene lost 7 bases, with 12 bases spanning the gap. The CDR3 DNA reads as TGTGCCAGCAGTGAATTGGGCAGGGACAATTCACCCCTCCACTTT. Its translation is CASSELGRDNSPLHF.

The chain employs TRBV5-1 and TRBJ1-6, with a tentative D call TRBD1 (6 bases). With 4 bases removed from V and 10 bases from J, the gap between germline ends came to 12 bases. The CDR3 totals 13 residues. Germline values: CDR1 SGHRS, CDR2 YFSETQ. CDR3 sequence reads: CASSMDRGSPLHF. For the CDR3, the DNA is TGCGCCAGCAGCATGGACAGAGGATCACCCCTCCACTTT. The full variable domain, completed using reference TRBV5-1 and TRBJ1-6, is KAGVTQTPRYLIKTRGQQVTLSCSPISGHRSVSWYQQTPGQGLQFLFEYFSETQRNKGNFPGRFSGRQFSNSRSEMNVSTLELGDSALYLCASSMDRGSPLHFGNGTRLTVT.

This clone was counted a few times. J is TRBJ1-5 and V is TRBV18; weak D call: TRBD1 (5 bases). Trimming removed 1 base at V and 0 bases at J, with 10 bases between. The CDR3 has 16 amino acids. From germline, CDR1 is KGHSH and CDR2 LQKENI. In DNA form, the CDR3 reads TGTGCCAGCTCACCACGGGGGGTCCTTAGCAATCAGCCCCAGCATTTT. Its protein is CASSPRGVLSNQPQHF.